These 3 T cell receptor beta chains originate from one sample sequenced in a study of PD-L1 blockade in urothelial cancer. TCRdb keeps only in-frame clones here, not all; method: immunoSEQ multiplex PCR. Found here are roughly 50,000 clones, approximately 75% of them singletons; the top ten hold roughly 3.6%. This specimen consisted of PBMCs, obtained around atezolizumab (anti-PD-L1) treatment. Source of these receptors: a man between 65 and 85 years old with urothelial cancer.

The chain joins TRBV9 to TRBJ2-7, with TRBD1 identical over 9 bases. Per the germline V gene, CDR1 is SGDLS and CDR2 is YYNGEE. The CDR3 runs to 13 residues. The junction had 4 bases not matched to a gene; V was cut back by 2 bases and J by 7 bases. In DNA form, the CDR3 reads TGTGCCAGCAGCGTGGGGACAGGGACGGAGCAGTACTTC. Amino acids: CASSVGTGTEQYF.

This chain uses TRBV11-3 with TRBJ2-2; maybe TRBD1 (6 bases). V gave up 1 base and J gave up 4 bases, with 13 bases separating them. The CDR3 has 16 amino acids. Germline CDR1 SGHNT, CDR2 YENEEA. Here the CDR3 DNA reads TGTGCCAGCAGCTTAGGTACAGGGTCGATCACCGGGGAGCTGTTTTTT. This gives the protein CASSLGTGSITGELFF.

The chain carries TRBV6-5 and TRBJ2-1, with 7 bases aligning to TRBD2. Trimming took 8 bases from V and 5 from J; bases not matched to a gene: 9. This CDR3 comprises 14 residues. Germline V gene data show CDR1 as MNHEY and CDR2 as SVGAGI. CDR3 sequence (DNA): TGTGCCAGCCAGCGGGCTAGCGGAAACAATGAGCAGTTCTTC. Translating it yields CASQRASGNNEQFF.